This T cell receptor (beta chain) was documented in a study of T cell responses to AZD1222 COVID-19 vaccine. Overall study findings and caveats: Mostly white British, mostly female donors; authors suggested clonal diversity may be underestimated. Spike-specific TCR breadth and depth grew following two AZD1222 doses. Repertoire sampling happened only post peak T cell response.

Libraries were prepared by immunoSEQ multiplex PCR; TCRdb keeps only in-frame clonotypes and omits some of them. Of some 130,000 clones listed, roughly nine tenths were seen once; the top ten hold 2.4%. CDR1 and CDR2 (germline): SGHAT, FQNNGV. V lost 1 base and J lost 7, with 10 bases in between. CDR3 size: 14 residues. Regarding this clone: Its antigen is still unknown.

This chain links TRBV11-2 with TRBJ2-2; tentatively, D is TRBD2 (5 bases). This sequence originates from an adult in good health. The sample here was peripheral blood, taken on day 0 of AZD1222 vaccination. In DNA form, the CDR3 reads TGTGCCAGCAGCTTAGCCGTACGGGGCGGGGAGCTGTTTTTT. Translating gives CASSLAVRGGELFF.